The rows below give T cell receptor beta chains drawn from one sample of a study of T cells in lung cancer brain metastases. Here immunoSEQ multiplex PCR was the method, and the copy in TCRdb shows in-frame clones only, minus some. The table shows about 5,600 clones, with around 84% occurring only once. The sample comprised tumor tissue from a brain metastasis. The receptors derive from a man over 45 with non-small cell lung cancer that had spread to the brain. Both conserved end residues are part of each CDR3. The order of the fields is V gene, J gene, clone size, D gene, CDR3 DNA, CDR3 protein. D genes are given only for firm matches. Clone sizes are given selectively: once, few, many, or a class where the clone is expanded.

V gene: TRBV13
J gene: TRBJ1-1
clone size: NA
D gene: TRBD1
CDR3 DNA: TGTGCCAGCAGCTTACGGGACAGGGGAGCTTTCTTT
CDR3 protein: CASSLRDRGAFF

V gene: TRBV5-6
J gene: TRBJ2-7
clone size: NA
D gene: NA
CDR3 DNA: TGTGCCAGCAGCTTTGTCCAGTCCTACGAGCAGTACTTC
CDR3 protein: CASSFVQSYEQYF

V gene: TRBV9
J gene: TRBJ1-6
clone size: NA
D gene: TRBD1
CDR3 DNA: TGTGCCAGCAGCGGACAGGGGAGACATTCACCCCTCCACTTT
CDR3 protein: CASSGQGRHSPLHF

V gene: TRBV4-1
J gene: TRBJ1-6
clone size: NA
D gene: TRBD1
CDR3 DNA: TGCGCCAGCAGCCAAACGCCCGGACAGGGTAGCTCCTATAATTCACCCCTCCACTTT
CDR3 protein: CASSQTPGQGSSYNSPLHF

V gene: TRBV29-1
J gene: TRBJ1-2
clone size: NA
D gene: NA
CDR3 DNA: TGCAGCGCCGCCGGGGTGGGTGGCTACACCTTC
CDR3 protein: CSAAGVGGYTF

V gene: TRBV4-2
J gene: TRBJ1-2
clone size: NA
D gene: TRBD1
CDR3 DNA: TGTGCCAGCAGCCGGGGACAGGGCGCATATGGCTACACCTTC
CDR3 protein: CASSRGQGAYGYTF

V gene: TRBV20-1
J gene: TRBJ1-2
clone size: NA
D gene: NA
CDR3 DNA: TGCAGTGCTAGAGTGGACTATGGCTACACCTTC
CDR3 protein: CSARVDYGYTF

V gene: TRBV5-6
J gene: TRBJ2-1
clone size: NA
D gene: TRBD2
CDR3 DNA: TGTGCCAGCAGCTTGGTGGTAGCGGGGGGGGTTGAGCAGTTCTTC
CDR3 protein: CASSLVVAGGVEQFF

V gene: TRBV10-3
J gene: TRBJ2-7
clone size: NA
D gene: NA
CDR3 DNA: TGTGCCATTAGTGACTTTCGCGACGAGCAGTACTTC
CDR3 protein: CAISDFRDEQYF

V gene: TRBV12-5
J gene: TRBJ2-7
clone size: NA
D gene: NA
CDR3 DNA: TGTGCTAGTGGCCAGGGTATTCTCGAGCAGTACTTC
CDR3 protein: CASGQGILEQYF

V gene: TRBV5-1
J gene: TRBJ2-1
clone size: NA
D gene: TRBD1
CDR3 DNA: TGCGCCAGCAGCTTGGTGTCTTCGGGACAGGGGCGCAATGAGCAGTTCTTC
CDR3 protein: CASSLVSSGQGRNEQFF

V gene: TRBV6-6
J gene: TRBJ1-6
clone size: NA
D gene: NA
CDR3 DNA: TGTGCCAGCAGCCGACAGACGAATTCACCCCTCCACTTT
CDR3 protein: CASSRQTNSPLHF

V gene: TRBV10-3
J gene: TRBJ1-1
clone size: NA
D gene: NA
CDR3 DNA: TGTGCCATCAGAAGGGAGACTGAAGCTTTCTTT
CDR3 protein: CAIRRETEAFF

V gene: TRBV18
J gene: TRBJ1-5
clone size: NA
D gene: NA
CDR3 DNA: TGTGCCAGCTCACCACCGGCCAGCAATCAGCCCCAGCATTTT
CDR3 protein: CASSPPASNQPQHF

V gene: TRBV6-1
J gene: TRBJ1-6
clone size: NA
D gene: NA
CDR3 DNA: TGTGCCAGCAGTGAAGCCCCGACAGGCCGTTCACCCCTCCACTTT
CDR3 protein: CASSEAPTGRSPLHF

V gene: TRBV7-2
J gene: TRBJ1-2
clone size: NA
D gene: NA
CDR3 DNA: TGTGCTAGCACCCTAGGGGGTGCCAGCGCTGGTAGCTCTGGCTACACCTTC
CDR3 protein: CASTLGGASAGSSGYTF

V gene: TRBV7-9
J gene: TRBJ1-1
clone size: NA
D gene: NA
CDR3 DNA: TGTGCCAGCAGTCGTCAGGGGAACACTGAAGCTTTCTTT
CDR3 protein: CASSRQGNTEAFF

V gene: TRBV30
J gene: TRBJ1-2
clone size: NA
D gene: NA
CDR3 DNA: TGTGCCTGGAGTTACCCTGCCCCGAGGGGTAACTATGGCTACACCTTC
CDR3 protein: CAWSYPAPRGNYGYTF

V gene: TRBV7-3
J gene: TRBJ2-5
clone size: NA
D gene: TRBD2
CDR3 DNA: TGTGCCAGCAGCCTTAGCGGGGGATCCCAAGAGACCCAGTACTTC
CDR3 protein: CASSLSGGSQETQYF

V gene: TRBV15
J gene: TRBJ1-5
clone size: NA
D gene: TRBD1
CDR3 DNA: TGTGCCACCAGCAGAGACCCCAGGGGGGATCAGCCCCAGCATTTT
CDR3 protein: CATSRDPRGDQPQHF

V gene: TRBV13
J gene: TRBJ2-7
clone size: NA
D gene: NA
CDR3 DNA: TGTGCCAGCAGCTTGACGTCTCGCGGGGAGCAGTACTTC
CDR3 protein: CASSLTSRGEQYF

V gene: TRBV25-1
J gene: TRBJ1-1
clone size: NA
D gene: NA
CDR3 DNA: TGTGCCATCCCCCGGCGATACACTGAAGCTTTCTTT
CDR3 protein: CAIPRRYTEAFF

V gene: TRBV27
J gene: TRBJ1-5
clone size: NA
D gene: NA
CDR3 DNA: TGTGCCAGCAGTTTTACGGGGCCCTATCAGCCCCAGCATTTT
CDR3 protein: CASSFTGPYQPQHF

V gene: TRBV4-3
J gene: TRBJ2-3
clone size: NA
D gene: NA
CDR3 DNA: TGCGCCAGCAGCCAAGACGTACGGGGGTCAGCGGATACGCAGTATTTT
CDR3 protein: CASSQDVRGSADTQYF

V gene: TRBV14
J gene: TRBJ2-4
clone size: once
D gene: NA
CDR3 DNA: TGTGCCAGCAGTAATTCAGGGGGGAACATTCAGTACTTC
CDR3 protein: CASSNSGGNIQYF

V gene: TRBV4-1
J gene: TRBJ2-1
clone size: NA
D gene: TRBD2
CDR3 DNA: TGCGCCAGCAGCCAAGACGGGGGGGCGGATGAGCAGTTCTTC
CDR3 protein: CASSQDGGADEQFF

V gene: TRBV5-1
J gene: TRBJ2-4
clone size: NA
D gene: TRBD2
CDR3 DNA: TGCGCCAGCAGCCAGAATCCGGGACTAGCGGGGGGGGCCAAAAACATTCAGTACTTC
CDR3 protein: CASSQNPGLAGGAKNIQYF

V gene: TRBV6-1
J gene: TRBJ2-7
clone size: NA
D gene: TRBD1
CDR3 DNA: TGTGCCAGCAGTATAGAGACAGGGTCCTCCTACGAGCAGTACTTC
CDR3 protein: CASSIETGSSYEQYF

V gene: TRBV29-1
J gene: TRBJ1-2
clone size: NA
D gene: NA
CDR3 DNA: TGCAGCTACTCATTACAGGTGGACTATGGCTACACCTTC
CDR3 protein: CSYSLQVDYGYTF

V gene: TRBV5-1
J gene: TRBJ1-6
clone size: NA
D gene: TRBD1
CDR3 DNA: TGCGCCAGCAGCGATGGACAGGGTAGCTATAATTCACCCCTCCACTTT
CDR3 protein: CASSDGQGSYNSPLHF

V gene: TRBV25-1
J gene: TRBJ1-6
clone size: NA
D gene: TRBD1
CDR3 DNA: TGTGCCAGCAGTGCACAGGGGAAGCGCAATTCACCCCTCCACTTT
CDR3 protein: CASSAQGKRNSPLHF

V gene: TRBV11-3
J gene: TRBJ2-1
clone size: NA
D gene: NA
CDR3 DNA: TGTGCCAGCAGCCCCGGACGGAGAATCAATGAGCAGTTCTTC
CDR3 protein: CASSPGRRINEQFF

V gene: TRBV14
J gene: TRBJ1-2
clone size: NA
D gene: TRBD1
CDR3 DNA: TGTGCCAGCAGCCAAGCTGGGAGGACAGGGTCTGACTATGGCTACACCTTC
CDR3 protein: CASSQAGRTGSDYGYTF

V gene: TRBV30
J gene: TRBJ2-7
clone size: few
D gene: NA
CDR3 DNA: TGTGCCTGGAGTGTACTGGACTACGAGCAGTACTTC
CDR3 protein: CAWSVLDYEQYF

V gene: TRBV21-1
J gene: TRBJ2-1
clone size: NA
D gene: NA
CDR3 DNA: TGTGCCAGCAGCTCTGAGGAATGGGAGCAGTTCTTC
CDR3 protein: CASSSEEWEQFF

V gene: TRBV19
J gene: TRBJ1-1
clone size: once
D gene: NA
CDR3 DNA: TGTGCCAGTAGGGACGGGACTGAAGCTTTCTTT
CDR3 protein: CASRDGTEAFF

V gene: TRBV7-9
J gene: TRBJ2-3
clone size: NA
D gene: TRBD2
CDR3 DNA: TGTGCCAGCAGAGCGGGGGGCCTCTCCACAGATACGCAGTATTTT
CDR3 protein: CASRAGGLSTDTQYF

V gene: TRBV19
J gene: TRBJ2-5
clone size: NA
D gene: TRBD2
CDR3 DNA: TGTGCCAGCAGTGGGACTAGCGGGGGGGAGACCCAGTACTTC
CDR3 protein: CASSGTSGGETQYF

V gene: TRBV2
J gene: TRBJ2-5
clone size: NA
D gene: TRBD2
CDR3 DNA: TGTGCCAGCAGTACCGGGGGGGGTCAGTTCGGGGAGACCCAGTACTTC
CDR3 protein: CASSTGGGQFGETQYF

V gene: TRBV30
J gene: TRBJ2-1
clone size: few
D gene: TRBD2
CDR3 DNA: TGTGCCTGGAGTCGACTAGCGGGGGGCTACAATGAGCAGTTCTTC
CDR3 protein: CAWSRLAGGYNEQFF

V gene: TRBV7-2
J gene: TRBJ1-2
clone size: few
D gene: NA
CDR3 DNA: TGTGCCAGCAGCTTAAGCCCACAGGACCGCTACACCTTC
CDR3 protein: CASSLSPQDRYTF

V gene: TRBV6-1
J gene: TRBJ2-3
clone size: NA
D gene: NA
CDR3 DNA: TGTGCCAGCAGAGAGCCGGGGGGCTCAGATACGCAGTATTTT
CDR3 protein: CASREPGGSDTQYF

V gene: TRBV5-1
J gene: TRBJ2-6
clone size: NA
D gene: NA
CDR3 DNA: TGCGCCAGCAGCGAGGGGGTTGGCTCTGGGGCCAACGTCCTGACTTTC
CDR3 protein: CASSEGVGSGANVLTF

V gene: TRBV9
J gene: TRBJ2-7
clone size: NA
D gene: NA
CDR3 DNA: TGTGCCAGCAGCCGATACGAGCAGTACTTC
CDR3 protein: CASSRYEQYF

V gene: TRBV14
J gene: TRBJ2-1
clone size: NA
D gene: NA
CDR3 DNA: TGTGCCAGCAGCCAAGCCCTTTTCACCGGTGAGCAGTTCTTC
CDR3 protein: CASSQALFTGEQFF

V gene: TRBV6-1
J gene: TRBJ1-5
clone size: NA
D gene: TRBD1
CDR3 DNA: TGTGCCAGCAGGGCGGGACAGGGAAGGGAACAGCCCCAGCATTTT
CDR3 protein: CASRAGQGREQPQHF

V gene: TRBV12-5
J gene: TRBJ1-6
clone size: NA
D gene: TRBD1
CDR3 DNA: TGTGCTAGTGGTCCGGGACAGCTCTTAGGTAATTCACCCCTCCACTTT
CDR3 protein: CASGPGQLLGNSPLHF

V gene: TRBV18
J gene: TRBJ2-5
clone size: once
D gene: NA
CDR3 DNA: TGTGCCAGCTCACCGACTCAGGAAGAGACCCAGTACTTC
CDR3 protein: CASSPTQEETQYF

V gene: TRBV11-2
J gene: TRBJ1-1
clone size: NA
D gene: NA
CDR3 DNA: TGTGCCACCAGAACGATAAAGGACGGGAACACTGAAGCTTTCTTT
CDR3 protein: CATRTIKDGNTEAFF

V gene: TRBV5-6
J gene: TRBJ2-5
clone size: NA
D gene: NA
CDR3 DNA: TGTGCCAGCCGGGGGGCAGGAGAGACCCAGTACTTC
CDR3 protein: CASRGAGETQYF

V gene: TRBV7-2
J gene: TRBJ1-1
clone size: NA
D gene: TRBD1
CDR3 DNA: TGTGCCAGCAGCTACCCTGTAGGCAGGGGGCTCACTGAAGCTTTCTTT
CDR3 protein: CASSYPVGRGLTEAFF

V gene: TRBV6-1
J gene: TRBJ2-2
clone size: NA
D gene: TRBD1
CDR3 DNA: TGTGCCAGCATAAGGGGGCGGGTGACCGGGGAGCTGTTTTTT
CDR3 protein: CASIRGRVTGELFF

V gene: TRBV4-1
J gene: TRBJ1-3
clone size: once
D gene: TRBD1
CDR3 DNA: TGCGTCAGCAGCCTAACCGATGGGACAGGGTCCGGAAACACCATATATTTT
CDR3 protein: CVSSLTDGTGSGNTIYF